The present T cell receptor (beta chain) was sequenced within a study of cytomegalovirus exposure and HLA in healthy donors (dated by TCRdb to 2016 to 2017). In terms of the full investigation: According to a later analysis, the roughly 120 validation repertoires were produced on the same platform as the 666 repertoires of the first cohort. The study aimed to test whether signatures of past pathogen exposure could be identified by cataloging public T cell receptors. A separate validation cohort of 90 to 150 different subjects was used in addition to the 666-subject first cohort. The study combined high-throughput TCR immunosequencing, statistical association of individual TCRs with disease status, and machine learning to predict cytomegalovirus infection status.

The donors were included in the validation cohort of some 110 subjects, a group kept apart from the approximately 700-subject first cohort. Reading from cysteine to phenylalanine, the CDR3 counts 12 amino acids. Just the 36-base CDR3 DNA is kept, in frame starting at base 1. Sequences MNHEY (CDR1) and SMNVEV (CDR2) are obtained from the germline V gene (reference sequence). Deletion took 3 bases off V and 7 bases off J, with a span of 6 bases between the germline ends. Concerning this clone: The target of this receptor is not known. No much larger clone exists at a distance of one base, and base qualities are not known.

The library was made by the immunoSEQ multiplex PCR assay. Processing in the source paper ran as follows. A statistical classification framework was developed to diagnose cytomegalovirus status using the catalog of TCR beta chain sequences. The immuneACCESS repertoire file appears here via TCRdb, limited to in-frame rearrangements. These files lack a portion of the clones; in checked studies, under half of the deficit traces to unresolved V genes, and the cause of the others is not known. Clone size and the V and J calls come from that table; the DNA yielded D and trimming. Here the sample has some 150,000 clones; 94% occur a single time. The top ten hold 1.5% to 2% of the sample. What the research found in general, with its limitations: In both the original and validation cohorts, the classifier was reported to diagnose cytomegalovirus status with high specificity and sensitivity. While some public TCRs were present in many individuals, most TCR sequences turned up only very rarely across donors. Three of the identified cytomegalovirus-associated TCR beta chains were confirmed in vitro to be specific for cytomegalovirus antigens. In the study, 150 to 200 TCR beta chains were listed as associated with cytomegalovirus. The authors suggested that the approach could potentially be generalized to other disease states and immunological phenotypes. Subsequent analysis determined that TCRs grouped into clusters in the first cohort also showed a tendency toward co-occurrence across the 120 or so validation repertoires, and approximately 94% of cluster scores exceeded 0. The validation cohort had no HLA typing available for a later analysis, so co-occurrence within that cohort was assessed over all 120 or so repertoires.

The sequence derives from a man between 18 and 35 years old in good health and CMV-seropositive. The sequencing sample was made of PBMCs. The chain is made from TRBV27 and TRBJ2-2, with the D gene not clear enough to name. The CDR3 protein is CASSFGGGELFF. The DNA is as follows: TGTGCCAGCAGTTTCGGTGGCGGGGAGCTGTTTTTT.